The T cell receptor (beta chain) under discussion was sequenced for a study of blood T cell repertoires in COVID-19. Study-wide context: The samples span acute and convalescent COVID-19 from the United States, Italy and Spain.

The V gene lost 3 bases and the J gene lost 6 bases, with 12 bases spanning the gap. Germline CDR1 and CDR2: MNHNS and SASEGT. There are 14 residues in the CDR3. Some clones are missing from TCRdb's copy, which holds only in-frame ones; the method was immunoSEQ multiplex PCR. The profile shows some 190,000 clones, more than 75% of them singletons. This receptor was identified in a woman in her 50s with acute COVID-19. The material sequenced was PBMCs or T cells enriched from blood (not recorded which). The rearrangement uses TRBV6-1 and TRBJ1-5, with D unresolved. The DNA of the CDR3 is TGTGCCAGCAGTGACCATCTGCAGGCTCAGCCCCAGCATTTT. As protein: CASSDHLQAQPQHF.